This TCR beta chain came from a study of T cells after yellow fever vaccination. In the study overall: Fractions of limited cellularity were prepared by means of SMART-Seq v4 Ultra Low Input.

This clonotype was detected a few times. Antigen specificity is unknown. From germline, CDR1 is LGHDT and CDR2 YNNKEL (reference sequence). This CDR3 comprises 15 residues. V dropped 5 bases and J dropped 7; count of bases not matched to a gene: 10. TCRdb passed the 5' RACE reads through MiXCR, listing each CDR3 protein once. The table has 450,000 to 600,000 distinct CDR3 sequences, 17% seen once. Findings and caveats of the study: Most clones from primary vaccination were detected again post-booster (about 95% CD4, 88% CD8).

The clonotype originates from a man younger than 30 who received the YFV17D yellow fever vaccine. The chain joins TRBV3-1 to TRBJ2-1; 8 positions match TRBD1. The sequences come from PBMCs, collected more than 4 days after the first yellow fever vaccination. CDR3 nucleotide sequence: TGTGCCAGCAGCTACGTGCAGGACAGGGATAATGAGCAGTTCTTC. Protein: CASSYVQDRDNEQFF.